Here is one TCR beta chain with its context. The antigen remains unidentified. Germline V gives CDR1 MNHEY, CDR2 SVGEGT. The CDR3 has 14 residues. Between the trimmed V and J ends, which lost 11 bases and 0 bases, there was a span of 13 bases. Each CDR3 protein is one row after TCRdb ran MiXCR on the 5' RACE reads. The table includes hundreds of thousands of distinct CDR3 sequences, 11% detected once. This record belongs to a study of T cells after yellow fever vaccination. Findings and caveats of the study: Once the booster was given, most primary-vaccination clones reappeared, at around 96% for CD4 and 88% for CD8.

This receptor was taken from a man aged 18 to 35 who received the YFV17D yellow fever vaccine. The sample consisted of PBMCs, taken on the day of the first yellow fever vaccination. The chain joins TRBV6-2 or TRBV6-3 to TRBJ2-2; possible D gene TRBD1, 5 bases. This chain's CDR3 is CACRQTANTGELFF. CDR3 sequence (DNA): TGTGCCTGTCGGCAGACAGCGAACACCGGGGAGCTGTTTTTT.